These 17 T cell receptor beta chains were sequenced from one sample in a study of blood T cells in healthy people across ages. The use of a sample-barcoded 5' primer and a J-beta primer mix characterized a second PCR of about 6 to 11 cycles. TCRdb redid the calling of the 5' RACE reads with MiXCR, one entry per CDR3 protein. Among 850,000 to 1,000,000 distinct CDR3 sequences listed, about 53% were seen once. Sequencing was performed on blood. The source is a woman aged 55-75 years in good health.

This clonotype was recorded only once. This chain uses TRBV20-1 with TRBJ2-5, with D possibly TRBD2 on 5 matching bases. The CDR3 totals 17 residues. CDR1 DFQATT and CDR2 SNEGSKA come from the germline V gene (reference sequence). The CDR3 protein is CNALTRLTGSYYNEQYF. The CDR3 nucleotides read TGCAATGCCTTAACCCGACTAACGGGTAGCTACTACAATGAACAGTACTTC.

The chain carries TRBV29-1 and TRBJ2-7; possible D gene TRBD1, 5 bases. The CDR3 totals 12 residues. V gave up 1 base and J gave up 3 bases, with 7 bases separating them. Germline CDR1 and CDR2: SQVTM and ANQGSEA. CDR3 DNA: TGCAGCGTTGAAGGACAGTTCTACGAGCAGTACTTC. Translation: CSVEGQFYEQYF.

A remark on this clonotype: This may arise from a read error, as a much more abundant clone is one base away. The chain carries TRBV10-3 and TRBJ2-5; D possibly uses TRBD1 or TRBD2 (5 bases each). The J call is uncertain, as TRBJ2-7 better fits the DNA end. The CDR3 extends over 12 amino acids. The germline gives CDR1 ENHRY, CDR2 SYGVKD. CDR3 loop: CAAALGEFEQYF. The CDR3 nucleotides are TGTGCCGCAGCTTTGGGGGAGTTCGAGCAGTACTTC.

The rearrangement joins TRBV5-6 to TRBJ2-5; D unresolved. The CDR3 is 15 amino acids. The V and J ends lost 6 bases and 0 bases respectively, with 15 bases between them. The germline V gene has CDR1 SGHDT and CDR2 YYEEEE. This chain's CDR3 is CASTKTPANQETQYF. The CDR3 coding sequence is TGTGCCAGCACCAAAACCCCGGCTAACCAAGAGACCCAGTACTTC.

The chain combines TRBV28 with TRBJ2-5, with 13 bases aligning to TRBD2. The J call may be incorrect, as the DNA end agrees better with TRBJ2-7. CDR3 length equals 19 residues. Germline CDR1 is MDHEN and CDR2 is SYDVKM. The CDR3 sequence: CASSLWWTEGLAGNYEQYF. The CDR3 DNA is TGTGCCAGCAGTTTATGGTGGACAGAGGGACTAGCGGGAAACTACGAGCAGTACTTC.

The CDR3 coding sequence is TGCGCCAGCAGCTCGACTAGCGGCGTCCAAGATACGCAGTATTTT. Translating gives CASSSTSGVQDTQYF. The chain combines TRBV5-1 with TRBJ2-3; 9 bases line up with TRBD2. Per germline, CDR1 SGHRS and CDR2 YFSETQ. Losses at the gene ends were 3 bases for V and 5 bases for J; bases not matched to a gene: 7. The CDR3 covers 15 residues. The entire variable domain, with the rest obtained from reference TRBV5-1 and TRBJ2-3, is as follows: KAGVTQTPRYLIKTRGQQVTLSCSPISGHRSVSWYQQTPGQGLQFLFEYFSETQRNKGNFPGRFSGRQFSNSRSEMNVSTLELGDSALYLCASSSTSGVQDTQYFGPGTRLTVL.

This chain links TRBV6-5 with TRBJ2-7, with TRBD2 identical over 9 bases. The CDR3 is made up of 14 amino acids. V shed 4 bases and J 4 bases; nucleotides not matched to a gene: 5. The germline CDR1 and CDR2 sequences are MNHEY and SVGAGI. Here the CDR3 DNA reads TGTGCCAGCAGTTCCGGGACTAGCCTGTACGAGCAGTACTTC. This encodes CASSSGTSLYEQYF.

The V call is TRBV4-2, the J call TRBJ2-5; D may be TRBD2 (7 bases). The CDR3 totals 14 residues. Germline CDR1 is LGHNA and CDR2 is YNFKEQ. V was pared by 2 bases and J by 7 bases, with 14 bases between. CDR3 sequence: CASSQTGGPGTQYF. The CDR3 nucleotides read TGTGCCAGCAGCCAAACGGGGGGCCCGGGGACCCAGTACTTC.

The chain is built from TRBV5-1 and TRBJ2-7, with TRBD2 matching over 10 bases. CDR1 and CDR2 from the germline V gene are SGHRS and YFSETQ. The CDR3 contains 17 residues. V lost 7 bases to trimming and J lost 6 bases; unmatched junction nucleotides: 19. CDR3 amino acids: CASCRSSWLAGDGEQYF. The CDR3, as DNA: TGCGCCAGCTGTAGAAGTTCTTGGCTAGCGGGAGACGGCGAGCAGTACTTC.

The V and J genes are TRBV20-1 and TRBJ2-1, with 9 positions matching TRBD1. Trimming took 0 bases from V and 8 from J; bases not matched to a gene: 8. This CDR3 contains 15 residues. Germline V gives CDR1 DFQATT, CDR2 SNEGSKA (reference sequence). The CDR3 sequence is CSARETGTGKHEQFF. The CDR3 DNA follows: TGCAGTGCTAGAGAAACGGGGACAGGGAAACATGAGCAGTTCTTC.

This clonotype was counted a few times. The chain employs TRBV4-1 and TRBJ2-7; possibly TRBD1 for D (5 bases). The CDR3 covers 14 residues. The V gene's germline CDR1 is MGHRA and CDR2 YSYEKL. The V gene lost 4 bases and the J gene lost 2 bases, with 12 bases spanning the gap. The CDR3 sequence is CASSPQGRPYEQYF. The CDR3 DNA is TGCGCCAGCAGCCCCCAGGGCCGCCCCTACGAGCAGTACTTC.

The CDR3 loop is CASSPRGQLFF. For the CDR3, the DNA is TGTGCCAGCAGCCCCCGTGGGCAACTGTTTTTT. This sequence joins TRBV28 and TRBJ1-4; D is undetermined. V lost 6 bases and J lost 12, with 11 bases in between. CDR1 is MDHEN, CDR2 SYDVKM, per germline. The CDR3 runs to 11 residues.

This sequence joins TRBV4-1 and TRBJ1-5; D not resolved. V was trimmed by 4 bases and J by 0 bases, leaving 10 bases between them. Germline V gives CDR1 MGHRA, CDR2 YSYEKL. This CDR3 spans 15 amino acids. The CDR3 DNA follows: TGCGCCAGCAGCCGCGGAACAGATAGCAATCAGCCCCAGCATTTT. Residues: CASSRGTDSNQPQHF.

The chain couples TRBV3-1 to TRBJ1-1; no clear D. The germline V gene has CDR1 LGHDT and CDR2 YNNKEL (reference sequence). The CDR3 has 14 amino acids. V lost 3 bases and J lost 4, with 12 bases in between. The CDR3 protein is CASSQRAATTEAFF. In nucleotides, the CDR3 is TGTGCCAGCAGCCAGAGGGCGGCGACCACTGAAGCTTTCTTT.

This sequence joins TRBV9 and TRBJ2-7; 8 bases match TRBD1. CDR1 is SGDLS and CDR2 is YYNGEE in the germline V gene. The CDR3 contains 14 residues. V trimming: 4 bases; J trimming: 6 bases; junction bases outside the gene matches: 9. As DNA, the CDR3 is TGTGCCAGCAGCCTATCTGGACAGGGTCGCGAGCAGTACTTC. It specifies CASSLSGQGREQYF.

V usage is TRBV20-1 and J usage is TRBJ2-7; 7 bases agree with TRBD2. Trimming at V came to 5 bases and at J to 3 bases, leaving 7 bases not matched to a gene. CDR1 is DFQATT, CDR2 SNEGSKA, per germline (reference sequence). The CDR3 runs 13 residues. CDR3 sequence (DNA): TGCAGTGCTCGTCGAGGGGAGGGCTACGAGCAGTACTTC. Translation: CSARRGEGYEQYF.

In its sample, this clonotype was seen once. This CDR3 reads CASSSTSGRGGNEQFF. The CDR3 DNA is TGTGCCAGCAGCTCGACTAGCGGGAGGGGTGGCAATGAGCAGTTCTTC. The chain couples TRBV7-2 to TRBJ2-1; TRBD2 matches at 14 bases. The CDR3 is 16 residues long. The ends lost 4 bases at V and 6 bases at J; junction bases unmatched: 5. The V gene's germline CDR1 is SGHTA and CDR2 FQGNSA.